This TCR beta chain was sequenced in a study of blood T cell repertoires in COVID-19. About the study: The analysed material was cDNA or gDNA that came from T cells, B-cell-depleted T cells, or PBMCs.

Produced via immunoSEQ multiplex PCR; TCRdb's table is partial and in-frame only. The table includes approximately 52,000 clones, approximately 86% detected once. This CDR3 has 15 residues. Germline CDR1 is SGDLS and CDR2 is YYNGEE. The junction had 11 bases not matched to a gene; V was cut back by 5 bases and J by 3 bases. This TCR was sampled from a man aged 55 to 70 with acute or convalescent COVID-19. The rearrangement uses TRBV9 and TRBJ2-7, with 7 bases aligning to TRBD1. The sequenced sample consisted of peripheral blood. CDR3 bases: TGTGCCAGCAGTCGTACAGGGGAATGGAGCTACGAGCAGTACTTC. It codes for CASSRTGEWSYEQYF.